A selection of T cell receptor beta chains follows, all from one sample in a study of response to subunit inactivated influenza vaccine. TCRdb reprocessed the RT-PCR reads via MiXCR and lists one record per CDR3 protein. The top ten hold less than 8.5% of the sample, which has roughly 670,000 distinct CDR3 sequences, approximately 14% seen once. This specimen was PBMCs from blood, taken 14 to 15 days before vaccination. Every receptor here comes from a man aged 45-65 years who received an inactivated influenza vaccine. CDR3s include the opening cysteine and the closing phenylalanine or tryptophan. The order of the fields is J gene, clone size, D gene, V gene, CDR3 DNA, CDR3 protein. D genes are given only for firm matches. Only part of the rows carry a size: once, few, many, or a class if the clone is expanded.

TRBJ1-1,few,NA,TRBV7-9,TGTGCCAGCAGCTCCCAGGGATATTATACTGAAGCTTTCTTT,CASSSQGYYTEAFF
TRBJ2-3,few,TRBD2,TRBV4-1,TGCGCCAGCAGCCTGACGCAACTAGCGGGGGGGAGAGATACGCAGTATTTT,CASSLTQLAGGRDTQYF
TRBJ2-2,NA,NA,TRBV4-1,TGCGCCAGCAGCCAAGAAGCAGGATATACCGGGGAGCTGTTTTTT,CASSQEAGYTGELFF
TRBJ2-4,many,NA,TRBV20-1,TGCAGTGCTAGTGACGGGGCTCTAGCCAAAAACATTCAGTACTTC,CSASDGALAKNIQYF
TRBJ2-5,few,TRBD1,TRBV7-7,TGTGCTAGCAGCCCAGGGGACAGAAGAAAAGAGACCCAGTACTTC,CASSPGDRRKETQYF
TRBJ2-1,many,TRBD1,TRBV7-6,TGTGCCAGCAGCCTGGACAGGGGGCTCTACAATGAGCAGTTCTTC,CASSLDRGLYNEQFF
TRBJ2-1,few,NA,TRBV7-8,TGTGCCAGCAGCTTAGATGGGTCGGGGGGCTACTACAATGAGCAGTTCTTC,CASSLDGSGGYYNEQFF
TRBJ1-4,NA,NA,TRBV15,TGTGCCACCAGCAGAGATATGAGGGTGGGCGAAAAACTGTTTTTT,CATSRDMRVGEKLFF
TRBJ2-6,NA,TRBD1,TRBV30,TGTGCCTGGAAGGACAGGGGGGCTGGGGCCAACGTCCTGACTTTC,CAWKDRGAGANVLTF
TRBJ2-1,NA,TRBD2,TRBV30,TGTGCCTGGAGTCGGGGGGTGGAGCAGTTCTTC,CAWSRGVEQFF
TRBJ2-3,NA,NA,TRBV5-6,TGTGCCAGCAGCTTGAGACAGACGCCGCAGTATTTT,CASSLRQTPQYF
TRBJ2-7,NA,NA,TRBV4-2,TGTGCCAGCAGCCAAGAAGGCGGGGTCGGAGGCTACGAGCAGTACTTC,CASSQEGGVGGYEQYF
TRBJ2-1,NA,NA,TRBV18,TGTGCCAGCTCACCAAACGGACTATCCAATGAGCAGTTCTTC,CASSPNGLSNEQFF
TRBJ2-1,many,NA,TRBV4-3,TGCGCCAGCAGCGAAAGAGCGGATACCTCCTACAATGAGCAGTTCTTC,CASSERADTSYNEQFF
TRBJ2-2,many,TRBD1,TRBV20-1,TGCAGTGCGCCGGACAGGGGGGCCGGGGAGCTGTTTTTT,CSAPDRGAGELFF
TRBJ1-2,NA,TRBD1,TRBV6-5,TGTGCCAGCAGTTACTCGGGGGACAGGGATTACTATGGCTACACCTTC,CASSYSGDRDYYGYTF
TRBJ2-7,NA,NA,TRBV9,TGTGCCAGCAGCACGGCGGGGACATCAACGAAGTACTTC,CASSTAGTSTKYF
TRBJ2-5,NA,NA,TRBV25-1,TGTGCCAGCAGTGAGGTCCAGCGGTTACAAGAGACCCAGTACTTC,CASSEVQRLQETQYF